This T cell receptor beta chain was obtained from a study of shared clonotypes between healthy human individuals. Overall study context: Used for every donor were three CD4 naive, three CD4 memory, two CD8 naive and one CD8 memory plate.

This clone was counted once. In the CD4+ fraction, cells were divided into CD45RA+ naive and CD45RA-negative memory subsets. As processed by the authors: ImmunoSEQ output held junction-only sequences without quality scores, so filtering differed. Assay: immunoSEQ multiplex PCR; the TCRdb copy retains only in-frame clones and omits some. For V, J and clone size, that table is used; D and trimming come from the DNA. This table holds 2 million to 2.5 million clones, just over 90% found once. This receptor was identified in a man younger than 35 in good health. Some clones in this sample may be carry-over from other donors' samples. Sequences were obtained from naive CD4+ T cells from PBMCs. This sample's subset: CD45RA+ positively selected.

The CDR3 DNA reads TGTGCCAGCAGTGTAGCGGGAACTGAGCAGTTCTTC. This encodes CASSVAGTEQFF. The gene calls are TRBV6-5 and TRBJ2-1; 8 bases align to TRBD2. The CDR3 length is 12 residues. Germline loops: CDR1 MNHEY, CDR2 SVGAGI. The ends lost 5 bases at V and 9 bases at J; junction bases unmatched: 3.